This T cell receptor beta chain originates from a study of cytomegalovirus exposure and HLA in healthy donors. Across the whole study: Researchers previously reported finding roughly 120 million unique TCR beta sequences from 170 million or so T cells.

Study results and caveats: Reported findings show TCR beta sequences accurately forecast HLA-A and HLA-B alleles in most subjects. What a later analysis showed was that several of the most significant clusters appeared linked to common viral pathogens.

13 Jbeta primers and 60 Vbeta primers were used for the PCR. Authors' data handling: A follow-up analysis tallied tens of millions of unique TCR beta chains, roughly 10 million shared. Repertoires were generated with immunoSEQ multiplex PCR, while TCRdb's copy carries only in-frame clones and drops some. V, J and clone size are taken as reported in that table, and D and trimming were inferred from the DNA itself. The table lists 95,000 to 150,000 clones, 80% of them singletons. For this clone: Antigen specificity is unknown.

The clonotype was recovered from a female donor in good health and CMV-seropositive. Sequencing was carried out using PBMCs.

CDR3 DNA sequence: TGTGCCAGTAGTGCGGGACCGAAAAACAATCAGCCCCAGCATTTT. As protein: CASSAGPKNNQPQHF. V is TRBV19 and J is TRBJ1-5, with D perhaps matching TRBD1 (5 bases). The germline V and J ends were trimmed by 5 bases and 3 bases, with 14 bases remaining between them. The CDR3 sequence is 15 residues long. CDR1 is LNHDA, CDR2 SQIVND, per germline (reference sequence).